This TCR beta chain was recorded in a study of neurological immune-mediated disorders (dated by TCRdb to the late 2010s). For the wider study: Among the approximately 34 multiple sclerosis patients, relapsing-remitting MS accounted for about 31 and secondary progressive MS accounted for 3. Peripheral blood TCR-beta repertoires from patients with HTLV-I-associated myelopathy (HAM/TSP), patients with multiple sclerosis, and healthy controls were compared in the study using UMI-based sequencing. Of the approximately 70 subjects in the cohort, about 15 were HAM/TSP patients, around 34 were multiple sclerosis patients, and approximately 20 were healthy controls. The approximately 100 TCR-beta libraries included longitudinal samples, technical triplicates and paired sorted CD4+ and CD8+ T-cell subsets alongside PBMC samples. Findings and caveats that apply to the study as a whole: TCR clonal expansion was greatest in HAM/TSP patients and smallest in MS patients, who ranked below even healthy controls. In a phylogenetic analysis, the repertoires of 18 out of 34 MS patients fell into a single cluster of related CDR3 sequences, pointing to a possible signature at the repertoire level. The MS cluster showed no association with clinical or MRI features, and the authors stated that larger cohorts are needed. No identical CDR3 amino acid sequences were found to be shared among expanded clones across subjects, suggesting that TCR-beta repertoires were private in all groups.

Libraries from unsorted PBMCs were made from 2 million PBMCs kept in RNAlater at -80 degrees C until RNA extraction. Multiple sclerosis patients were enrolled in a US clinical protocol under which disease progression was evaluated by magnetic resonance imaging. Peripheral blood was subjected to Ficoll-Hypaque density gradient centrifugation to isolate PBMCs, which were then cryopreserved in liquid nitrogen. The sample holds many counts of this clonotype. The specificity of this receptor is unknown. No qualities accompany the bases; no much larger clone lies one base away. cDNA synthesis used template-switch 5'RACE with a primer carrying a 10-nucleotide random unique molecular identifier tagging each TCR transcript. Every sequencing run covered 15-18 subjects and yielded more than 170 million TCR-beta sequences. The RNeasy kit was used for extraction of total RNA. TCR-beta VDJ regions were amplified with primers for the TCR constant region and the 5'RACE anchor, using the KAPA Real-time Library Amplification kit. A first PCR added sample indexes and Illumina adaptors, and a second PCR then raised library yield. The roughly 650 bp TCR product was size-selected on a 2% E-gel SizeSelection system after Ampure bead purification. Library quality was checked on a Bioanalyzer, concentration was measured with Qubit, and libraries were quantified with the Kapa Library Quantification kit before pooling. An Illumina HiSeq 2500 sequenced the libraries paired-end 2 x 150 bp. To increase sequence diversity, 25-30% phiX was spiked into each library pool. The published analysis was carried out like this. The quality-filtered reads were processed with the UMI-based MiGEC pipeline, whose error correction step removed more than 90% of the raw TCR sequences. VDJ genes were aligned to IMGT germline references, and clonotypes were defined by unique CDR3 amino acid sequence plus V-J genes. Clonal expansion, Shannon diversity and CDR3 relatedness were evaluated with VDJtools (CalcPairwiseDistances, ClusterSamples), while phylogenetic trees were built in CLCbio workbench. Using coefficient-of-variation modelling across technical triplicates, the study counted a clone as expanded if it had at least 8 unique UMIs. TCRdb ran its own pipeline on the public reads, namely fastp trimming at Q25 and MiXCR clone calling, and kept in-frame beta chains. Each record represents a unique CDR3 protein, reported with the most common genes and DNA among its rows. TCRdb, rather than the study authors, made the V and J calls. For this sample the table gives about 33,000 distinct CDR3 sequences, of which approximately 1.6% were detected only once. The top ten clones comprise approximately 9.2% of the sample.

Sequenced: PBMCs. The receptor was derived from a woman aged 25 to 45 with multiple sclerosis.

The nucleotide sequence reads TGTGCCAGCAGGTCCAGTGGGGGTTTGAATTCACCCCTCCACTTT. This yields the protein CASRSSGGLNSPLHF. The chain is assembled from TRBV6-6 and TRBJ1-6; TRBD1 is possibly the D segment (5 matching bases). Inclusive of the bounding cysteine and phenylalanine, the CDR3 is 15 residues long. The only DNA kept is the CDR3, 45 bases in frame from the first base. V gives up 6 bases and J gives up 7 bases, and the segment between their germline ends measures 16 bases. In the germline V gene (reference sequence), CDR1 corresponds to MNHNY and CDR2 to SVGAGI.